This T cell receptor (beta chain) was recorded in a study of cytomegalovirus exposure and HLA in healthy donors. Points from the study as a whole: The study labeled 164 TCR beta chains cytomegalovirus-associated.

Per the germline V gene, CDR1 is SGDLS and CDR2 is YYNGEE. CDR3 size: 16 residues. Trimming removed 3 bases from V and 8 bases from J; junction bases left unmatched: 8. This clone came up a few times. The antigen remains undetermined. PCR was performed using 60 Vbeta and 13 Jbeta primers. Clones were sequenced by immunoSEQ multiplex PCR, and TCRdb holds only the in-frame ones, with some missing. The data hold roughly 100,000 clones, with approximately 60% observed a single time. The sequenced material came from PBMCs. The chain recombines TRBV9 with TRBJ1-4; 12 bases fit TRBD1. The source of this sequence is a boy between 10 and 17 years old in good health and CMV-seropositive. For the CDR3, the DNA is TGTGCCAGCAGCGGCAGCCGGGACAGGGGGCCCGAAAAACTGTTTTTT. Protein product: CASSGSRDRGPEKLFF.